The 5 T cell receptor beta chains listed next were all sequenced from one sample in a study of human T cells and chemical hapten exposure (dated by TCRdb to about 2021). The library was generated by RACE. Instrument on record: NextSeq 500. TCRdb reprocessing: public reads trimmed at Q25 with fastp, clones called with MiXCR, in-frame beta chains kept. For every CDR3 protein sequence, its rows merge into one entry that carries the most common genes and DNA. Recorded for this sample are approximately 50,000 distinct CDR3 sequences; 8% to 10% of them occurred a single time. The top ten clonotypes cover over 15% of the sample. The label giving this sample's time point can be read as: patch test 3, about 24 weeks after DPC sensitization. The treatment or condition label of this sample denotes: therapeutic diphenylcyclopropenone sensitization with weekly scalp DPC. The source material was whole blood, sampled in connection with sensitization to the hapten diphenylcyclopropenone (DPC). These receptors all come from a woman aged 40 to 49 with alopecia areata. Some clones in this sample may be carry-over from other donors' samples.

The gene calls are TRBV6-4 and TRBJ2-5, with 8 bases matching TRBD1. With 5 bases clipped from V and 0 bases from J, the junction kept 2 bases outside the gene matches. The germline gives CDR1 MRHNA, CDR2 SNTAGT. The CDR3 runs 14 residues. The CDR3 nucleotides are TGTGCCAGCAGTCCGGGACAGGACCAAGAGACCCAGTACTTC. Its protein product is CASSPGQDQETQYF.

In its sample, this clonotype was seen a few times. The chain is built from TRBV20-1 and TRBJ2-2; 13 nucleotides line up with TRBD2. From germline, CDR1 is DFQATT and CDR2 SNEGSKA (reference sequence). The CDR3 runs 17 residues. Trimming took 5 bases from V and 0 from J; bases not matched to a gene: 6. CDR3 coding DNA: TGCAGTGCTGGGGGACTAGCGGGGCCCTCGAACACCGGGGAGCTGTTTTTT. This sequence encodes CSAGGLAGPSNTGELFF.

The J gene is TRBJ2-1, the V gene TRBV6-5; D might be TRBD1 (5 bases). The V and J ends lost 0 bases and 5 bases respectively, with 14 bases between them. Germline assignment: CDR1 MNHEY and CDR2 SVGAGI. This CDR3 is 16 amino acids long. CDR3 amino acids: CASSYSTPGFDNEQFF. Here the CDR3 DNA reads TGTGCCAGCAGTTACTCGACCCCAGGGTTTGACAATGAGCAGTTCTTC.

This clonotype was counted only a few times. The chain carries TRBV3-1 and TRBJ2-1; 10 bases agree with TRBD2. The V and J ends lost 4 bases and 10 bases, in that order; junction bases with no gene match: 13. Per germline, CDR1 LGHDT and CDR2 YNNKEL (reference sequence). The CDR3 is 16 amino acids. The chain's CDR3 is CASSPSTSGVGGEQFF. The CDR3 DNA follows: TGTGCCAGCAGCCCCTCAACTAGCGGGGTAGGGGGCGAGCAGTTCTTC.

This clonotype was observed a few times. The chain has TRBV7-2 and TRBJ2-3, with D tentatively TRBD2 (6 bases). This CDR3 has 16 residues. Germline values: CDR1 SGHTA, CDR2 FQGNSA. The germline V and J ends were trimmed by 5 bases and 6 bases, with 21 bases remaining between them. CDR3 sequence: CASSPTGPLGRDTQYF. CDR3 nucleotides: TGTGCCAGCAGCCCTACCGGGCCACTTGGGAGGGATACGCAGTATTTT.